This TCR beta chain was recovered during a study of T-cell memory formation after mild COVID-19. Whole-study context: The study found TCR clusters largely donor specific.

CDR1 and CDR2 (germline): MNHEY, SMNVEV (reference sequence). The CDR3 has 16 residues. With 9 bases clipped from V and 4 bases from J, the junction kept 15 bases outside the gene matches. Each CDR3 protein gets one entry after TCRdb re-called the 5' RACE reads with MiXCR. This sample has about 27,000 distinct CDR3 sequences; 6.5% to 9% occur once, and the top ten carry roughly 13%. This clonotype was seen ten or more times. V and J are TRBV27 and TRBJ1-1, with 9 bases aligning to TRBD1. The sequencing sample was made of PBMCs or a T cell subset sorted from them (not recorded which). The clonotype originates from an adult woman who had mild COVID-19 (a few samples of this study predate the infection). Cell type and time point are not known. CDR3 sequence: CASRRDRASLGTEAFF. The CDR3 nucleotides are TGTGCCAGTAGAAGGGACAGGGCCTCGTTAGGCACTGAAGCTTTCTTT.